These 17 T cell receptor beta chains were all obtained from the same sample, sequenced in a study of technical replicates of blood from several donors. Some clones are missing from TCRdb's copy, which holds only in-frame ones; the method was immunoSEQ multiplex PCR. This sample has about 76,000 clones, with around 97% found just once. Sequences were obtained from T cells isolated from PBMCs. The receptors originated from a human donor in good health.

The chain is built from TRBV7-9 and TRBJ2-2; TRBD1 matches 7 bases. Trimming cost V 5 bases and J 5 bases; bases outside gene matches: 5. Per the germline V gene, CDR1 is SEHNR and CDR2 is FQNEAQ (reference sequence). The CDR3 totals 14 residues. CDR3 sequence (DNA): TGTGCCAGCAGCATCGACAGGGCTACCGGGGAGCTGTTTTTT. Protein product: CASSIDRATGELFF. Combining the CDR3 with reference TRBV7-9 and TRBJ2-2 gives the whole variable domain DTGVSQNPRHKITKRGQNVTFRCDPISEHNRLYWYRQTLGQGPEFLTYFQNEAQLEKSRLLSDRFSAERPKGSFSTLEIQRTEQGDSAMYLCASSIDRATGELFFGEGSRLTVL.

A remark on this clone: Other DNA variants within this sample encode the same CDR3. This rearrangement joins TRBV5-4 to TRBJ2-7; TRBD2 might be the D (7 bases). There are 14 residues in the CDR3. CDR1 SGHNT and CDR2 YYREEE come from the germline V gene (reference sequence). Trimming removed 0 bases at V and 3 bases at J, with 10 bases between. For the CDR3, the DNA is TGTGCCAGCAGCTTGGGGGGGGGCAGCTACGAGCAGTACTTC. As protein: CASSLGGGSYEQYF.

The chain combines TRBV5-1 with TRBJ1-1, with 9 nucleotides matching TRBD1. The length of the CDR3 is 16 residues. J was trimmed by 3 bases and V by 4 bases; bases with no gene match: 10. Germline CDR1 reads SGHRS; CDR2 reads YFSETQ. The CDR3 loop is CASSIGQGIGYTEAFF. CDR3 nucleotide sequence: TGCGCCAGCAGCATAGGACAGGGGATAGGGTACACTGAAGCTTTCTTT.

This rearrangement joins TRBV11-1 to TRBJ2-7, with 9 bases aligning to TRBD1. Trimming at V came to 6 bases and at J to 6 bases, leaving 12 bases not matched to a gene. Germline CDR1 reads SGHAT; CDR2 reads FQDESV (reference sequence). The CDR3 extends over 15 amino acids. In DNA, the CDR3 is TGTGCCAGCAGTACCGGGACAGGGCACTTAGGCGAGCAGTACTTC. Its protein is CASSTGTGHLGEQYF. The whole variable domain, filled in from reference TRBV11-1 and TRBJ2-7, reads EAEVAQSPRYKITEKSQAVAFWCDPISGHATLYWYRQILGQGPELLVQFQDESVVDDSQLPKDRFSAERLKGVDSTLKIQPAELGDSAMYLCASSTGTGHLGEQYFGPGTRLTVT.

This sequence joins TRBV7-8 and TRBJ2-7; weak D call: TRBD2 (6 bases). The CDR3 is 14 residues long. V lost 8 bases and J 7 bases, leaving 21 bases between the germline ends. Per the germline V gene, CDR1 is SGHVS and CDR2 is FQNEAQ. CDR3 nucleotide sequence: TGTGCCAGCTTCAAAACGGGGGTACCGGGGGAGCAGTACTTC. Translating gives CASFKTGVPGEQYF.

V is TRBV7-2 and J is TRBJ1-1, with D uncertain. CDR3 length: 15 amino acids. V was cut by 4 bases and J by 4 bases, with 16 bases left in between. Germline CDR1 reads SGHTA; CDR2 reads FQGNSA. The CDR3 DNA is TGTGCCAGCAGCTCCGGGAACACTTGGAGCACTGAAGCTTTCTTT. Amino acids: CASSSGNTWSTEAFF.

The chain carries TRBV28 and TRBJ2-7; 12 nucleotides agree with TRBD2. V gave up 3 bases and J gave up 0 bases; unmatched junction bases: 3. The CDR3 is made up of 16 amino acids. The germline V gene encodes CDR1 MDHEN and CDR2 SYDVKM. CDR3 DNA sequence: TGTGCCAGCAGTTTCCTAGCGGGAGGGATCTCCTACGAGCAGTACTTC. Its translation is CASSFLAGGISYEQYF.

In regard to this clone: An end of the junction differs from the germline gene, which may be a read error. The gene calls are TRBV4-1 and TRBJ2-7; a weak D match, TRBD1 (6 bases). The CDR3 extends over 15 amino acids. Germline V gives CDR1 MGHRA, CDR2 YSYEKL. As DNA, the CDR3 is TGCGCCAGCAGCCAAGAAAGTAGGGGACATATGGGGATTTCGTTC. Translation: CASSQESRGHMGISF.

The chain is built from TRBV28 and TRBJ1-1; 7 bases match TRBD1. Germline CDR1 MDHEN, CDR2 SYDVKM. The J segment lost 4 bases and the V segment lost 3 bases, leaving 11 bases of the junction unmatched. This CDR3 is built from 16 residues. This CDR3 is CASSFGQPGGTTEAFF. CDR3 nucleotide sequence: TGTGCCAGCAGTTTTGGTCAGCCAGGGGGAACCACTGAAGCTTTCTTT.

The chain has TRBV19 and TRBJ1-5; possibly TRBD1 for D (5 bases). Trimming stripped 5 bases from V and 10 bases from J, with 15 bases between. Germline V gene sequence: CDR1 LNHDA, CDR2 SQIVND (reference sequence). The CDR3 is 13 amino acids. The CDR3 DNA is TGTGCCAGTAGTGTGGAGGGGATGCAACCCCAGCATTTT. Its translation: CASSVEGMQPQHF.

The J gene is TRBJ1-2, the V gene TRBV7-9; tentative D call: TRBD1 (5 bases). CDR1 is SEHNR, CDR2 FQNEAQ, per germline (reference sequence). There are 15 residues in the CDR3. V lost 1 base and J lost 6, with 15 bases in between. CDR3 nucleotides: TGTGCCAGCAGCTTAGGACCAGACAGTCTAGATGGCTACACCTTC. This encodes CASSLGPDSLDGYTF.

This chain uses TRBV9 with TRBJ2-1; TRBD2 might be the D (7 bases). Trimming stripped 0 bases from V and 10 bases from J, with 17 bases between. This CDR3 contains 15 residues. Germline V lookup: CDR1 SGDLS, CDR2 YYNGEE. CDR3 nucleotides: TGTGCCAGCAGCGTAGCCGAGGGGGGGCCAAGGGAGCAGTTCTTC. This sequence encodes CASSVAEGGPREQFF.

The chain joins TRBV5-6 to TRBJ2-7; 8 bases map to TRBD2. Germline V CDR1 and CDR2: SGHDT, YYEEEE. The V and J ends lost 4 bases and 3 bases, in that order; junction bases with no gene match: 6. The CDR3 length is 14 residues. The CDR3 nucleotides are TGTGCCAGCAGCCAGGGACTAGGGAGCTACGAGCAGTACTTC. Residues: CASSQGLGSYEQYF.

The rearrangement links TRBV29-1 to TRBJ1-3, with D possibly being TRBD1 (6 bases). CDR3 size: 14 residues. The V gene lost 6 bases and the J gene lost 4 bases, with 16 bases spanning the gap. The germline CDR1 and CDR2 sequences are SQVTM and ANQGSEA. The CDR3 spells CSVSQGTFGNTIYF. The CDR3 DNA reads TGCAGCGTATCACAGGGAACATTCGGAAACACCATATATTTT. Based on the CDR3 plus reference TRBV29-1 and TRBJ1-3, the full variable domain is SAVISQKPSRDICQRGTSLTIQCQVDSQVTMMFWYRQQPGQSLTLIATANQGSEATYESGFVIDKFPISRPNLTFSTLTVSNMSPEDSSIYLCSVSQGTFGNTIYFGEGSWLTVV.

The sample holds a few counts of this clone. The genes are TRBV9 and TRBJ1-1; the D is unclear. V was shortened by 2 bases and J by 7 bases, with 6 bases between the two germline ends. From germline, CDR1 is SGDLS and CDR2 YYNGEE. The CDR3 is made up of 11 amino acids. In DNA form, the CDR3 reads TGTGCCAGCAGCGTTATCAGTGAAGCTTTCTTT. Translating gives CASSVISEAFF.

The chain uses TRBV28 and TRBJ1-2; no clear D gene. Looked up from germline, CDR1 is MDHEN and CDR2 is SYDVKM. This CDR3 contains 12 residues. The V and J ends lost 4 bases and 0 bases respectively, with 3 bases between them. The CDR3 bases are TGTGCCAGCAGTTCCACTAACTATGGCTACACCTTC. This sequence encodes CASSSTNYGYTF.

This sequence joins TRBV6-6 and TRBJ1-5; 7 bases fit TRBD1. Germline V gives CDR1 MNHNY, CDR2 SVGAGI (reference sequence). Losses at the gene ends were 0 bases for V and 7 bases for J; bases not matched to a gene: 6. There are 15 residues in the CDR3. CDR3: CASSYSGTAIQPQHF. CDR3 coding DNA: TGTGCCAGCAGTTACTCCGGGACAGCGATCCAGCCCCAGCATTTT.